The 9 T cell receptor beta chains below come from one sample, sequenced in a study of beta chain features in type 1 diabetes. The antigens these receptors bind are not known. Reverse transcribing all isolated RNA meant expressed TCRB transcripts were sequenced. TCRdb keeps only in-frame clones here, not all; method: immunoSEQ multiplex PCR. The data contain a few hundred thousand clones, approximately 12% of them singletons. Notes on the study in general: Within each of all four CD4+ subsets, Type 1 diabetes patients had TCRB CDR3s that were moderately but significantly shorter.

Sequencing was performed on naive CD4+ T cells from blood. The receptors were gathered from a woman aged 18-29 years with type 1 diabetes.

The chain links TRBV7-9 to TRBJ1-2; unclear D gene. The CDR3 contains 16 residues. Trimming cost V 0 bases and J 4 bases, with 15 bases left between them. Germline V gene sequence: CDR1 SEHNR, CDR2 FQNEAQ (reference sequence). The CDR3 region is CASSLASLGSRYGYTF. The CDR3 nucleotides read TGTGCCAGCAGCTTAGCATCGTTAGGGAGTCGCTATGGCTACACCTTC.

The chain recombines TRBV5-4 with TRBJ1-1, with D possibly being TRBD1 (5 bases). Germline V gene sequence: CDR1 SGHNT, CDR2 YYREEE (reference sequence). V lost 0 bases, J lost 5 bases, and 14 bases lay in between. This CDR3 is built from 15 residues. The CDR3 sequence: CASSLVGPGETEAFF. The CDR3 bases are TGTGCCAGCAGCTTGGTGGGACCGGGAGAGACTGAAGCTTTCTTT.

V is TRBV15 and J is TRBJ1-4; D remains unclear. This CDR3 is built from 16 residues. In germline, CDR1 is LNHNV, CDR2 YYDKDF (reference sequence). V was pared by 1 base and J by 4 bases, with 13 bases between. CDR3 nucleotides: TGTGCCACCAGCAGAGGAGGATCGGGAAGTAATGAAAAACTGTTTTTT. This codes for CATSRGGSGSNEKLFF.

The chain has TRBV2 and TRBJ2-7, with 11 bases lining up with TRBD1. Per germline, CDR1 SNHLY and CDR2 FYNNEI. The CDR3 is made up of 13 amino acids. V was pared by 9 bases and J by 3 bases, with 4 bases of the junction left unmatched. CDR3 nucleotides: TGTGCCAGAGCCGGGACAGGGGGCTACGAGCAGTACTTC. It encodes CARAGTGGYEQYF.

This clone has a handful of counts. The genes are TRBV18 and TRBJ1-6, with a weak D call TRBD1 (5 bases). CDR1 is KGHSH, CDR2 LQKENI, per germline. V lost 4 bases and J 7 bases, leaving 17 bases between the germline ends. The CDR3 has 16 amino acids. The chain's CDR3 is CASSQGLLADNSPLHF. The CDR3 coding sequence is TGTGCCAGCTCACAGGGACTCCTAGCCGACAATTCACCCCTCCACTTT.

The chain uses TRBV11-3 and TRBJ1-1; possible D gene TRBD1, 5 bases. Trimming pared 5 bases from V and 8 bases from J, leaving 15 bases between. The CDR3 length is 13 residues. Germline loops: CDR1 SGHNT, CDR2 YENEEA. The DNA of the CDR3 is TGTGCCAGCAGCCCGACCGGGGGGGGAGAAGCTTTCTTT. It yields the protein CASSPTGGGEAFF. The entire variable domain, with the rest obtained from reference TRBV11-3 and TRBJ1-1, is as follows: EAGVVQSPRYKIIEKKQPVAFWCNPISGHNTLYWYLQNLGQGPELLIRYENEEAVDDSQLPKDRFSAERLKGVDSTLKIQPAELGDSAVYLCASSPTGGGEAFFGQGTRLTVV.

The chain links TRBV2 to TRBJ2-7, with TRBD1 as a possible D gene (6 bases). Between the trimmed V and J ends, which lost 11 bases and 5 bases, there was a span of 16 bases. Germline V gives CDR1 SNHLY, CDR2 FYNNEI. The CDR3 is 12 residues long. This chain's CDR3 is CADRGQSNEQYF. The CDR3 DNA follows: TGTGCCGACCGAGGACAGAGCAACGAGCAGTACTTC.

Only a few counts were recorded for this clone. V is TRBV12-5 and J is TRBJ2-1; 8 bases fit TRBD2. V lost 6 bases to trimming and J lost 2 bases; unmatched junction nucleotides: 6. Germline CDR1 and CDR2: LGHNT and FRNRAP. There are 15 residues in the CDR3. CDR3 sequence: CASGVSGSAYNEQFF. The CDR3 DNA follows: TGTGCTAGTGGCGTCAGCGGGAGCGCCTACAATGAGCAGTTCTTC.

The gene calls are TRBV5-1 and TRBJ2-5; TRBD2 agrees at 9 bases. V lost 4 bases to trimming and J lost 5 bases; unmatched junction nucleotides: 9. This CDR3 is 15 amino acids long. Germline CDR1 SGHRS, CDR2 YFSETQ. The CDR3 protein is CASSMPSGVGETQYF. CDR3 DNA: TGCGCCAGCAGCATGCCTAGCGGGGTAGGGGAGACCCAGTACTTC. Filled out from reference TRBV5-1 and TRBJ2-5, the complete variable domain reads KAGVTQTPRYLIKTRGQQVTLSCSPISGHRSVSWYQQTPGQGLQFLFEYFSETQRNKGNFPGRFSGRQFSNSRSEMNVSTLELGDSALYLCASSMPSGVGETQYFGPGTRLLVL.